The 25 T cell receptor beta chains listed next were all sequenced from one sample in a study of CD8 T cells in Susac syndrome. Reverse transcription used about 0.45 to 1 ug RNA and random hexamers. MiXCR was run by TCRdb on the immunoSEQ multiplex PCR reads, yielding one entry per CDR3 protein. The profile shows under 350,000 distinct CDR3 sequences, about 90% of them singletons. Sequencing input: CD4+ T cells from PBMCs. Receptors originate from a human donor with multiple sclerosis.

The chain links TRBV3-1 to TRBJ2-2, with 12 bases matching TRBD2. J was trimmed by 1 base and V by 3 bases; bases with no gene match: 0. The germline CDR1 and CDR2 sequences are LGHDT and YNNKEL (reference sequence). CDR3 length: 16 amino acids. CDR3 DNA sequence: TGTGCCAGCAGCCAGACTAGCGGGGGGAACACCGGGGAGCTGTTTTTT. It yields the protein CASSQTSGGNTGELFF.

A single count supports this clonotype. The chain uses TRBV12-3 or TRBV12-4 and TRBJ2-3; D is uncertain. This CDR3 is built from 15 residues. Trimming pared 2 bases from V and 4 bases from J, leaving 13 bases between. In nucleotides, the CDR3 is TGTGCCAGCAGTTTAAATGTGCAATCGGCAGATACGCAGTATTTT. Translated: CASSLNVQSADTQYF.

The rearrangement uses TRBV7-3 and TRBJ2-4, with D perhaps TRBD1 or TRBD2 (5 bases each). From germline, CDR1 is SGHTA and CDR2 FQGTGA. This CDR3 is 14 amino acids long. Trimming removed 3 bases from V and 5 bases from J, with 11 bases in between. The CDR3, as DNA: TGTGCCAGCAGCTTTGTCTGGGACCAAAACATTCAGTACTTC. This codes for CASSFVWDQNIQYF.

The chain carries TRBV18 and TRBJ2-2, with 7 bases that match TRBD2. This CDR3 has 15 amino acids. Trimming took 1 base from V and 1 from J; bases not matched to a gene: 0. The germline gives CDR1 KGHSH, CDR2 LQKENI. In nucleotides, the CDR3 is TGTGCCAGCTCACCACAGCGGGAGAACACCGGGGAGCTGTTTTTT. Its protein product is CASSPQRENTGELFF.

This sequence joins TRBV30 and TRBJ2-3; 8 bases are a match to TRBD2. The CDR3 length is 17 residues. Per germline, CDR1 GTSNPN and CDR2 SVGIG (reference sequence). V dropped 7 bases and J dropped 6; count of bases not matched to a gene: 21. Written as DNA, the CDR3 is TGTGCCTCGGGACTAGTGGCTCCCCTTTCCGGCCTGGATACGCAGTATTTT. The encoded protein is CASGLVAPLSGLDTQYF.

CDR3 sequence reads: CASKFRTPSDREYPTDTQYF. CDR3 nucleotide sequence: TGCGCCAGCAAGTTTCGGACTCCGTCGGACAGGGAATACCCCACAGATACGCAGTATTTT. The J gene is TRBJ2-3, the V gene TRBV23-1; 8 bases align to TRBD1. TRBV23-1 is treated as an ORF (open reading frame) with a function not yet certain. Trimming took 7 bases from V and 2 from J; bases not matched to a gene: 23. The CDR3 contains 20 residues.

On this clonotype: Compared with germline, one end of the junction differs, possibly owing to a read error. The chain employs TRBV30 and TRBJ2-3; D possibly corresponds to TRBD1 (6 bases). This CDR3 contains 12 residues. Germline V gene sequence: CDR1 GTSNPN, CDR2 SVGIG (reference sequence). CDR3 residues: CAWSVRGGGLGF. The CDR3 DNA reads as TGTGCCTGGAGTGTACGTGGTGGGGGCCTCGGATTT.

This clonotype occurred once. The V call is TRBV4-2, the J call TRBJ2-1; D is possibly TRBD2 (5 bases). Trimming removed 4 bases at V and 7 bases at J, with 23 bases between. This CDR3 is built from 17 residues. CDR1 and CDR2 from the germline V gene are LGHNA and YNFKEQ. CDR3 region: CASSRQPGNLPGNEQFF. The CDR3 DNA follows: TGTGCCAGCAGCCGACAACCCGGGAACCTCCCGGGAAATGAGCAGTTCTTC.

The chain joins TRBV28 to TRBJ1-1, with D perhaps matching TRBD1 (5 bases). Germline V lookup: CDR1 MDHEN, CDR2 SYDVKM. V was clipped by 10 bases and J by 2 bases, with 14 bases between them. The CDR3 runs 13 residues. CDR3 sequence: CATIGDGNTEAFF. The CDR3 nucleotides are TGTGCCACCATTGGGGACGGAAACACTGAAGCTTTCTTT.

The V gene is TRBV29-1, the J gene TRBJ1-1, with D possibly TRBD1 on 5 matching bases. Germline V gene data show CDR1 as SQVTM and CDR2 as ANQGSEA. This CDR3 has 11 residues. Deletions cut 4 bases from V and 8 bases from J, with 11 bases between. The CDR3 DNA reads TGCAGCGTTGTCAGGCGGGGGGAAGCTTTCTTT. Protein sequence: CSVVRRGEAFF.

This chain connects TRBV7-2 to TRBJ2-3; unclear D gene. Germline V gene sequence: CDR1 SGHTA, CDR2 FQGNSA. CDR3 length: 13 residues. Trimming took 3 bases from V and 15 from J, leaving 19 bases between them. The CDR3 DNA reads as TGTGCCAGCAGCTTGGGTGTTTGGGCCCCCTCCTATTTT. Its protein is CASSLGVWAPSYF. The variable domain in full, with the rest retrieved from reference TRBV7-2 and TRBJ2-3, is GAGVSQSPSNKVTEKGKDVELRCDPISGHTALYWYRQSLGQGLEFLIYFQGNSAPDKSGLPSDRFSAERTGGSVSTLTIQRTQQEDSAVYLCASSLGVWAPSYFGPGTRLTVL.

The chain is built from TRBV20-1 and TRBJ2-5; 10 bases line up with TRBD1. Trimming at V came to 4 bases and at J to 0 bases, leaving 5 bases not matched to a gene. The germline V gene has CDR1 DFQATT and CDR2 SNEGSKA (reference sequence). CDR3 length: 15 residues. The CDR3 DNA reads TGCAGTGCTACCTCCGGGACAGGGGACCAAGAGACCCAGTACTTC. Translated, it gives CSATSGTGDQETQYF.

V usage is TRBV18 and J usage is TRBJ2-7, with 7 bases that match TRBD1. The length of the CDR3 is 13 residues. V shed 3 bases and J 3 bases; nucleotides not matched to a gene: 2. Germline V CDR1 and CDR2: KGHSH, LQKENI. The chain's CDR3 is CASSPRQGYEQYF. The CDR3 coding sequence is TGTGCCAGCTCACCGCGACAGGGCTACGAGCAGTACTTC.

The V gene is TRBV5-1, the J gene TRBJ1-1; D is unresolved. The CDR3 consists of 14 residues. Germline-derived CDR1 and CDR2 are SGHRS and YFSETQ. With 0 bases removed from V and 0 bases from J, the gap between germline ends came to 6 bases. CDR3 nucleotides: TGCGCCAGCAGCTTGGGTAACATGAACACTGAAGCTTTCTTT. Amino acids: CASSLGNMNTEAFF.

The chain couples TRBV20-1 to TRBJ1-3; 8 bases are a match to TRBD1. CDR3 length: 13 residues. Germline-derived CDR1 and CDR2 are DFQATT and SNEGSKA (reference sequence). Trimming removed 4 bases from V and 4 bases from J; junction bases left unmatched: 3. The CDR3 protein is CSAKQGGGNTIYF. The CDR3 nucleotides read TGCAGTGCTAAACAGGGGGGCGGAAACACCATATATTTT.

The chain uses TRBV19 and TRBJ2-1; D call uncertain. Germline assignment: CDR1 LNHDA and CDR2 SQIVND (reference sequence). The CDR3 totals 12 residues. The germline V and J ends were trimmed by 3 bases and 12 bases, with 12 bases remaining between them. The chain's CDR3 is CASSMTWFGQFF. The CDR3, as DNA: TGTGCCAGTAGTATGACGTGGTTTGGGCAGTTCTTC. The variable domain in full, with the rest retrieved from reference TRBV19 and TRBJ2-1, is DGGITQSPKYLFRKEGQNVTLSCEQNLNHDAMYWYRQDPGQGLRLIYYSQIVNDFQKGDIAEGYSVSREKKESFPLTVTSAQKNPTAFYLCASSMTWFGQFFGPGTRLTVL.

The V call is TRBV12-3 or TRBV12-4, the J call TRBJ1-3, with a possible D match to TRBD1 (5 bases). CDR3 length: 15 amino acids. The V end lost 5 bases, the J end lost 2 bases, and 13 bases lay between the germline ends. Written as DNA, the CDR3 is TGTGCCAGCAGTACCCGTGGGGACCCTGGAAACACCATATATTTT. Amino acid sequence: CASSTRGDPGNTIYF.

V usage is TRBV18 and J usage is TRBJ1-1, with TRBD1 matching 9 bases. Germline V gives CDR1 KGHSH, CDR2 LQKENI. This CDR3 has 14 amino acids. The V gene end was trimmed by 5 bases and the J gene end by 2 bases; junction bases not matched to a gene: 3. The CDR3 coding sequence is TGTGCCAGCTCAGGACAGGGGTCAAACACTGAAGCTTTCTTT. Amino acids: CASSGQGSNTEAFF.

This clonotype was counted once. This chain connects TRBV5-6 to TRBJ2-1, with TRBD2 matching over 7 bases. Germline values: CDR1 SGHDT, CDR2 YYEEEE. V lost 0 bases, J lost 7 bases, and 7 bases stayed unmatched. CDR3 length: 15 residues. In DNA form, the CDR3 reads TGTGCCAGCAGCTTGGAGGGAGGGCCGGGAAATGAGCAGTTCTTC. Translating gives CASSLEGGPGNEQFF.

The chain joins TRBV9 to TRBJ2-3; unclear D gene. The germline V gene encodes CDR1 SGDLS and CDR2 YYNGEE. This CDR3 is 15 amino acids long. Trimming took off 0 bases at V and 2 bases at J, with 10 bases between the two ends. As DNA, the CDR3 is TGTGCCAGCAGCGTAGGAGTAGGAAACACAGATACGCAGTATTTT. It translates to CASSVGVGNTDTQYF.

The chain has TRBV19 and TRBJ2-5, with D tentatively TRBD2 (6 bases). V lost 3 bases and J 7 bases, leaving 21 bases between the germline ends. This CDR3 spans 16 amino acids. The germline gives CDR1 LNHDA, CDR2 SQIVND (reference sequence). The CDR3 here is CASSIGGTDPGGTQYF. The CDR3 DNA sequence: TGTGCCAGTAGTATTGGGGGGACGGACCCAGGAGGGACCCAGTACTTC.

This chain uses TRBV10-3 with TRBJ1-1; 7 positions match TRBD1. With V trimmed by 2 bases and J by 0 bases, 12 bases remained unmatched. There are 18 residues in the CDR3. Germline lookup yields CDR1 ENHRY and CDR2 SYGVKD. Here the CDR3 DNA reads TGTGCCATCAGTGAGAAATGGCAGGGGGAGTCCTTGAACACTGAAGCTTTCTTT. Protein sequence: CAISEKWQGESLNTEAFF.

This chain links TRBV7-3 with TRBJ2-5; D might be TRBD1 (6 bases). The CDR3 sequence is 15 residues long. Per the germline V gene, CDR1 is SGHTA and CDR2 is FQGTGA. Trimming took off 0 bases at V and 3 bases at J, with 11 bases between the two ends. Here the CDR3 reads CASSLTGRGEETQYF. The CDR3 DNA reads TGTGCCAGCAGCTTAACGGGCAGGGGAGAAGAGACCCAGTACTTC.

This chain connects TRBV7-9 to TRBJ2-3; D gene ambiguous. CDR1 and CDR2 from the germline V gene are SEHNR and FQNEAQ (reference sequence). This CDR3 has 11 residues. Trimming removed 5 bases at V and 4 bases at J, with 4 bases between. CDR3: CASSQSDTQYF. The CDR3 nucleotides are TGTGCCAGCAGCCAATCAGATACGCAGTATTTT.

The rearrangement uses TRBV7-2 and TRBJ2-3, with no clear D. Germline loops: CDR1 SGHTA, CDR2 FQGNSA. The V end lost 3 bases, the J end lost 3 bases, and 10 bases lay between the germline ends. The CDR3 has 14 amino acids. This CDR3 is CASSFRTSTDTQYF. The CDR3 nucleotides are TGTGCCAGCAGCTTCCGAACATCGACAGATACGCAGTATTTT.